The T cell receptor beta chain under discussion was sequenced for a study of T-cell reconstitution after alpha-beta-depleted transplantation in children. Study results and caveats: The study reportedly traced alpha-beta T cells about two months after transplant to several hundred expanded graft clones.

A TCRbeta library incorporating unique molecular identifiers was prepared. TCRdb redid the calling of the PCR reads with MiXCR, one entry per CDR3 protein. The table includes 540,000 or so distinct CDR3 sequences, roughly 24% detected once. With respect to this clonotype: Its cognate antigen is unknown.

Germline assignment: CDR1 SGHRS and CDR2 YFSETQ. CDR3 length: 16 residues. Trimming cost V 0 bases and J 0 bases, with 11 bases left between them. The sequencing used PBMCs, mostly from graft donor cells, collected 360 days after TCRalphabeta/CD19-depleted stem cell transplant. The rearrangement joins TRBV5-1 to TRBJ2-3; D remains ambiguous. The TCR comes from a boy in the first two years of life who had a stem cell transplant for acute myeloid leukemia, so the T cells may come from the graft donor. The CDR3 bases are TGCGCCAGCAGCTTGGTTGTGGGCATCAGCACAGATACGCAGTATTTT. This gives the protein CASSLVVGISTDTQYF.